One sample yielded the 28 T cell receptor beta chains listed below, sequenced in a study of T cell responses to AZD1222 COVID-19 vaccine. Clones were read by immunoSEQ multiplex PCR, and TCRdb kept only the in-frame ones, dropping some. The data show about 70,000 clones, around 85% seen once. Sequenced here: peripheral blood, sampled on day 0 of AZD1222 vaccination. Every receptor here comes from an adult in good health.

The chain uses TRBV4-2 and TRBJ2-3, with 13 positions matching TRBD2. V lost 5 bases, J lost 3 bases, and 5 bases stayed unmatched. CDR3 length: 16 amino acids. The germline gives CDR1 LGHNA, CDR2 YNFKEQ. The DNA of the CDR3 is TGTGCCAGCAGCACCCGACTAGCGGGGGGAACAGATACGCAGTATTTT. This gives the protein CASSTRLAGGTDTQYF.

The V gene is TRBV12-3 or TRBV12-4, the J gene TRBJ2-2, with D unclear. The CDR3 runs to 12 residues. V was clipped by 1 base and J by 5 bases, with 2 bases between them. CDR3 bases: TGTGCCAGCAGTTTAGAAACCGGGGAGCTGTTTTTT. As protein: CASSLETGELFF.

This clone was seen just once. The V gene is TRBV3-1 (or the pseudogene TRBV3-2), the J gene TRBJ2-7; TRBD2 agrees at 7 bases. V lost 6 bases and J lost 1; bases outside the gene matches: 3. CDR1 LGHDT and CDR2 YNNKEL come from the germline V gene (reference sequence). The CDR3 covers 13 residues. The CDR3 reads CASRRAGSYEQYF. The DNA of the CDR3 is TGTGCCAGCAGGCGAGCGGGGTCCTACGAGCAGTACTTC.

This clone was counted a single time. This chain connects TRBV6-5 to TRBJ2-2; tentatively, D is TRBD2 (5 bases). Germline V lookup: CDR1 MNHEY, CDR2 SVGAGI. V lost 11 bases and J 4 bases, leaving 11 bases between the germline ends. The CDR3 runs 12 residues. The CDR3 DNA follows: TGTGCCGCTAGCATGAGCACCGGGGAGCTGTTTTTT. As protein: CAASMSTGELFF.

The J gene is TRBJ1-1, the V gene TRBV14; weak D call: TRBD1 (5 bases). CDR3 length: 16 residues. The V and J ends lost 0 bases and 5 bases respectively, with 16 bases between them. Germline loops: CDR1 SGHDN, CDR2 FVKESK. The CDR3 sequence is CASSQDLGRGGTEAFF. CDR3 sequence (DNA): TGTGCCAGCAGCCAAGATCTTGGAAGGGGAGGGACTGAAGCTTTCTTT.

CDR3 DNA sequence: TGTGCCTGGGGCAATTACGAGCAGTACTTC. Amino acids: CAWGNYEQYF. The chain employs TRBV30 and TRBJ2-7; D is unclear. Germline V gene data show CDR1 as GTSNPN and CDR2 as SVGIG (reference sequence). This CDR3 has 10 residues. Deletions cut 5 bases from V and 4 bases from J, with 6 bases between.

The CDR3 DNA follows: TGTGCCAGCTCACCGCGGAACATTGTGGGGACAGGGATGCATGGAAACACCATATATTTT. Translation: CASSPRNIVGTGMHGNTIYF. This chain links TRBV18 with TRBJ1-3; 9 bases match TRBD1. With 3 bases clipped from V and 3 bases from J, the junction kept 18 bases outside the gene matches. The CDR3 runs 20 residues. Germline lookup yields CDR1 KGHSH and CDR2 LQKENI.

J is TRBJ2-3 and V is TRBV14; 7 bases match TRBD2. The CDR3 extends over 16 amino acids. Germline assignment: CDR1 SGHDN and CDR2 FVKESK. V lost 2 bases and J lost 3; bases outside the gene matches: 8. CDR3 sequence: CASSQLLALNTDTQYF. CDR3 in DNA: TGTGCCAGCAGCCAATTACTAGCGCTCAATACAGATACGCAGTATTTT. Full variable domain (remainder filled in from reference TRBV14 and TRBJ2-3): EAGVTQFPSHSVIEKGQTVTLRCDPISGHDNLYWYRRVMGKEIKFLLHFVKESKQDESGMPNNRFLAERTGGTYSTLKVQPAELEDSGVYFCASSQLLALNTDTQYFGPGTRLTVL.

This rearrangement joins TRBV5-6 to TRBJ1-5; a possible D gene is TRBD1 (5 bases). The CDR3 consists of 15 residues. Trimming left V 4 bases short and J 1 base short, with 12 bases between. CDR1 and CDR2 from the germline V gene are SGHDT and YYEEEE. CDR3 region: CASSRWGLSNQPQHF. For the CDR3, the DNA is TGTGCCAGCAGCCGATGGGGGTTGAGCAATCAGCCCCAGCATTTT.

This chain links TRBV7-8 with TRBJ1-2; maybe TRBD1 (5 bases). Trimming left V 4 bases short and J 8 bases short, with 14 bases between. CDR3 length: 13 amino acids. In germline, CDR1 is SGHVS, CDR2 FQNEAQ. The DNA for the CDR3 is TGTGCCAGCAGCTCCCAGCGGGACGGCGGCTACACCTTC. Its protein product is CASSSQRDGGYTF.

This rearrangement joins TRBV5-1 to TRBJ1-1; no clear D gene. The CDR3 extends over 14 amino acids. Germline V gene sequence: CDR1 SGHRS, CDR2 YFSETQ. Trimming removed 4 bases at V and 5 bases at J, with 15 bases between. CDR3 sequence (DNA): TGCGCCAGCAGCCCCACTATGAGGATGACTGAAGCTTTCTTT. It is translated as CASSPTMRMTEAFF. Together with reference TRBV5-1 and TRBJ1-1, the CDR3 gives the full variable domain: KAGVTQTPRYLIKTRGQQVTLSCSPISGHRSVSWYQQTPGQGLQFLFEYFSETQRNKGNFPGRFSGRQFSNSRSEMNVSTLELGDSALYLCASSPTMRMTEAFFGQGTRLTVV.

The chain carries TRBV7-8 and TRBJ2-1; D possibly uses TRBD1 or TRBD2 (5 bases each). Germline CDR1 reads SGHVS; CDR2 reads FQNEAQ. The CDR3 contains 15 residues. V was cut by 5 bases and J by 4 bases, with 15 bases left in between. The CDR3 reads CASSHRDQPYNEQFF. CDR3 nucleotide sequence: TGTGCCAGCAGCCATAGGGACCAACCTTACAATGAGCAGTTCTTC.

This clone was seen only a few times. The rearrangement links TRBV7-6 to TRBJ1-5; D is ambiguous. Trimming cost V 2 bases and J 3 bases, with 11 bases left between them. Germline V gene sequence: CDR1 SGHVS, CDR2 FNYEAQ. The CDR3 consists of 15 residues. In DNA, the CDR3 is TGTGCCAGCAGCTTACAATCGGGATTCAATCAGCCCCAGCATTTT. It is translated as CASSLQSGFNQPQHF.

The chain couples TRBV6-5 to TRBJ2-7, with D possibly TRBD1 on 6 matching bases. V lost 6 bases and J 3 bases, leaving 6 bases between the germline ends. Per germline, CDR1 MNHEY and CDR2 SVGAGI. This CDR3 is 11 amino acids long. The DNA for the CDR3 is TGTGCCAGCAGGACAGGCTACGAGCAGTACTTC. Its protein is CASRTGYEQYF.

Here the CDR3 reads CAISEPGQGNTEAFF. Here the CDR3 DNA reads TGTGCCATCAGTGAGCCGGGACAGGGAAACACTGAAGCTTTCTTT. This chain links TRBV10-3 with TRBJ1-1; 9 bases map to TRBD1. Germline-derived CDR1 and CDR2 are ENHRY and SYGVKD. J lost 2 bases, V lost 2 bases, and 3 bases had no gene match. The CDR3 is 15 residues long.

Comments on this clone: One junction end does not reproduce the germline sequence, and a read error may be involved. This sequence joins TRBV7-9 and TRBJ2-1, with a tentative D call TRBD1 (5 bases). There are 12 residues in the CDR3. Germline CDR1 is SEHNR and CDR2 is FQNEAQ (reference sequence). Here the CDR3 reads CASSLGDNEQFF. The CDR3 DNA is TGTGCCAGCAGTTTAGGGGACAATGAGCAGTTCTTC.

The gene calls are TRBV5-1 and TRBJ1-1; D is undetermined. The CDR3 runs to 14 residues. Trimming stripped 0 bases from V and 5 bases from J, with 11 bases between. Germline V CDR1 and CDR2: SGHRS, YFSETQ. The CDR3 loop is CASSLAEGWTEAFF. The DNA of the CDR3 is TGCGCCAGCAGCTTGGCCGAGGGTTGGACTGAAGCTTTCTTT.

V usage is TRBV5-5 and J usage is TRBJ2-6; no clear D gene. Deletions cut 3 bases from V and 0 bases from J, with 10 bases between. Germline CDR1 reads SGHKS; CDR2 reads YYEKEE (reference sequence). This CDR3 is built from 16 residues. CDR3 nucleotides: TGTGCCAGCAGCTCTAGGGCTCACTCTGGGGCCAACGTCCTGACTTTC. Translation gives CASSSRAHSGANVLTF.

This chain links TRBV3-1 (or the pseudogene TRBV3-2) with TRBJ2-6, with no clear D. Germline assignment: CDR1 LGHDT and CDR2 YNNKEL (reference sequence). The CDR3 sequence is 15 residues long. V lost 7 bases and J lost 0, with 10 bases in between. The CDR3 here is CASTPQSSGANVLTF. The CDR3 DNA follows: TGTGCCAGCACCCCCCAGAGCTCTGGGGCCAACGTCCTGACTTTC.

V gene TRBV7-7 combines with J gene TRBJ2-7, with D hard to call. V lost 5 bases and J lost 3, with 17 bases in between. CDR1 and CDR2 (germline): SSHAT, FNYEAQ (reference sequence). The CDR3 is 15 amino acids. The CDR3 DNA sequence: TGTGCCAGCAGCCCACACTTAACTGCCGGCTACGAGCAGTACTTC. It yields the protein CASSPHLTAGYEQYF.

J is TRBJ2-7 and V is TRBV21-1. TRBV21-1 is marked as a pseudogene. The CDR3 is made up of 16 amino acids. CDR3 DNA sequence: TGTGCCAGCGGGGACCAGAGAGCCCATACCCTCTACGAGCAGTACTTC. Protein: CASGDQRAHTLYEQYF.

The CDR3 sequence is CASSLSGDTEAFF. In DNA, the CDR3 is TGTGCCAGCAGCTTGAGCGGGGACACTGAAGCTTTCTTT. The rearrangement links TRBV7-9 to TRBJ1-1, with D hard to call. This CDR3 has 13 residues. V was trimmed by 3 bases and J by 3 bases, leaving 8 bases between them. Germline V gene data show CDR1 as SEHNR and CDR2 as FQNEAQ (reference sequence).

The chain recombines TRBV9 with TRBJ2-1; no clear D gene. Germline V gives CDR1 SGDLS, CDR2 YYNGEE. V was shortened by 0 bases and J by 9 bases, with 13 bases between the two germline ends. CDR3 length: 14 amino acids. CDR3 amino acids: CASSVGTQVGEQFF. The CDR3, as DNA: TGTGCCAGCAGCGTAGGGACCCAAGTGGGTGAGCAGTTCTTC.

The table lists this clone with a count of one. The chain uses TRBV27 and TRBJ1-5; a possible D gene is TRBD1 (5 bases). Per the germline V gene, CDR1 is MNHEY and CDR2 is SMNVEV (reference sequence). Trimming took off 2 bases at V and 7 bases at J, with 12 bases between the two ends. CDR3 size: 14 residues. CDR3 sequence reads: CASSLLGTGQPQHF. CDR3 DNA: TGTGCCAGCAGTTTACTCGGGACGGGGCAGCCCCAGCATTTT.

V gene TRBV7-2 combines with J gene TRBJ1-1, with D possibly matching TRBD1 (5 bases). This CDR3 has 12 residues. Germline assignment: CDR1 SGHTA and CDR2 FQGNSA. V lost 5 bases to trimming and J lost 9 bases, with 13 bases between them. In DNA form, the CDR3 reads TGTGCCAGCAGCCACGCCGCAGGGAAAGCTTTCTTT. This codes for CASSHAAGKAFF. Together with reference TRBV7-2 and TRBJ1-1, the CDR3 gives the full variable domain: GAGVSQSPSNKVTEKGKDVELRCDPISGHTALYWYRQSLGQGLEFLIYFQGNSAPDKSGLPSDRFSAERTGGSVSTLTIQRTQQEDSAVYLCASSHAAGKAFFGQGTRLTVV.

This clone was seen only once. J is TRBJ1-2 and V is TRBV27, with D unresolved. With 6 bases removed from V and 5 bases from J, the gap between germline ends came to 19 bases. Germline values: CDR1 MNHEY, CDR2 SMNVEV (reference sequence). The CDR3 loop spans 15 amino acids. This CDR3 is CASRENQGSRYGYTF. The CDR3 DNA reads as TGTGCCAGCAGGGAAAACCAAGGATCCCGTTATGGCTACACCTTC.

The J gene is TRBJ2-7, the V gene TRBV4-1, with TRBD2 matching 8 bases. This CDR3 has 15 amino acids. The germline V gene has CDR1 MGHRA and CDR2 YSYEKL. Trimming at V came to 2 bases and at J to 5 bases, leaving 8 bases not matched to a gene. The CDR3 nucleotides are TGCGCCAGCAGCCAACGGTCTAGCGGGCCCAACGAGCAGTACTTC. It translates to CASSQRSSGPNEQYF.

The V call is TRBV6-6, the J call TRBJ1-2; D unresolved. V was cut by 2 bases and J by 6 bases, with 4 bases left in between. The germline CDR1 and CDR2 sequences are MNHNY and SVGAGI (reference sequence). This CDR3 has 11 amino acids. CDR3 region: CASSYGDGYTF. The CDR3 bases are TGTGCCAGCAGTTACGGGGATGGCTACACCTTC.